This T cell receptor beta chain was sequenced for a study of radiotherapy plus CTLA-4 blockade in lung cancer. The CDR3 is 15 amino acids. CDR1 and CDR2 (germline): SNHLY, FYNNEI. Trimming left V 4 bases short and J 2 bases short, with 14 bases between. TCRdb's table, derived via immunoSEQ multiplex PCR, lists solely in-frame clones and lacks some. Of 75,000 to 100,000 clones in the sample, almost 90% are singletons; the top ten hold roughly 4.9%. The starting material was peripheral blood, obtained from a patient treated with radiotherapy plus ipilimumab. The clonotype originates from a human donor with non-small cell lung cancer that progressed on radiotherapy plus ipilimumab. The chain is built from TRBV2 and TRBJ1-1, with a possible D match to TRBD1 (6 bases). CDR3 in amino acids: CASSARTAANTEAFF. The CDR3 bases are TGTGCCAGCAGTGCCCGGACAGCTGCAAACACTGAAGCTTTCTTT.